This T cell receptor (beta chain) was obtained from a study of blood T cell repertoires in COVID-19. The germline gives CDR1 SNHLY, CDR2 FYNNEI. Trimming pared 1 base from V and 8 bases from J, leaving 18 bases between. The CDR3 contains 16 residues. Original processing notes: Estimated nucleated cell counts came from reference gene primer amplification. TCRdb's table, derived via immunoSEQ multiplex PCR, lists solely in-frame clones and lacks some. The V and J calls and the clone size are those of that table, but D and trimming were determined from the DNA. The repertoire includes about half a million clones, around nine tenths of them detected once, and more than 7.5% sits in the top ten. Recruitment covered roughly 22 US areas and drew participants whose ages spanned about 18 to 100 years. Recovered Cohort 3 donors showed two negative PCRs, clearance, or symptom resolution.

What was sequenced was PBMCs or T cells enriched from blood (not recorded which). This rearrangement joins TRBV2 to TRBJ2-1, with TRBD1 as a possible D gene (6 bases). The TCR sequence derives from a woman aged 55-69 years who had recovered from COVID-19. The CDR3 spells CASSEGGHTSKYEQFF. For the CDR3, the DNA is TGTGCCAGCAGTGAAGGGGGGCATACCAGCAAATATGAGCAGTTCTTC.